The entry below describes one T cell receptor beta chain. The target antigen is unknown. This specimen comes from a study of early T cells in non-severe SARS-CoV-2 infection. Study information: Sequencing of unsorted whole blood was done on bulk RNA, leaving chains unpaired.

Study results and caveats: Matches to VDJdb favored anti-spike CD8 responses and missed private and CD4 specificities.

Unique molecular identifiers tagged individual cDNA molecules. TCRdb passed the 5' RACE reads through MiXCR, listing each CDR3 protein once. The table records around 25,000 distinct CDR3 sequences, less than 6% of them present only once. V gave up 5 bases and J gave up 4 bases, with 8 bases separating them. CDR1 MNHEY and CDR2 SVGEGT come from the germline V gene. This CDR3 spans 12 amino acids. The J gene is TRBJ2-5, the V gene TRBV6-2 or TRBV6-3, with TRBD1 as a possible D gene (5 bases). The specimen was whole blood. The sequence derives from an adult who was a healthcare worker with PCR-confirmed SARS-CoV-2 infection or an uninfected control (not recorded which). The CDR3 is CASSGALETQYF. CDR3 sequence (DNA): TGTGCCAGCAGTGGGGCCCTAGAGACCCAGTACTTC.